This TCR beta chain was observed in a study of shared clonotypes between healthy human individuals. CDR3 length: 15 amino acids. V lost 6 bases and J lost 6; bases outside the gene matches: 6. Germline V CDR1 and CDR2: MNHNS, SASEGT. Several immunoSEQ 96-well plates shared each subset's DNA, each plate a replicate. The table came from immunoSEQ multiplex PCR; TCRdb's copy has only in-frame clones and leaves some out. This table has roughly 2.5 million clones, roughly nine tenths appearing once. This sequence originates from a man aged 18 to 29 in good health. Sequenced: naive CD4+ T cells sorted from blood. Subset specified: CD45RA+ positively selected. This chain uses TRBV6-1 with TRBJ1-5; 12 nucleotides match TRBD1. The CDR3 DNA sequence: TGTGCCAGCAGGTCGGGACAGGGGGCGGGTCAGCCCCAGCATTTT. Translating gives CASRSGQGAGQPQHF.